The entry that follows covers one T cell receptor (beta chain) sequence. Its specificity is unknown. Read sequence stops 3 residues before the CDR3 end, and the germline J gene provides the missing end. The V gene's germline CDR1 is SEHNR and CDR2 FQNEAQ (reference sequence). This CDR3 has 14 residues. This sample is part of a study of T cell clonality in common variable immunodeficiency. Study-wide findings and caveats: CVID subjects shared fewer TCRbeta clones than healthy controls did. Fewer deletions and N-nucleotide insertions were reportedly seen in common variable immunodeficiency TCR beta sequences.

Most patients and controls had Caucasian heritage. Sequencing was performed with immunoSEQ multiplex PCR; in TCRdb, only in-frame clones are kept and a portion is missing. The sample has 30,000 to 40,000 clones, none seen only once. This clonotype was obtained from a person aged 18-70 years in good health. The V and J genes are TRBV7-9 and TRBJ1-2, with 9 nucleotides matching TRBD1. Sequencing was performed on peripheral blood mononuclear cells. This CDR3 reads CASSSGTGLGDYTF. The CDR3 DNA, read in part, is TGTGCCAGCAGCTCCGGGACAGGGTTGGGCGAC.